The 2 T cell receptor beta chains below were found in one sample sequenced in a study of regulatory T cells in long-lasting Graves disease. Building the TCR beta libraries relied on iRepertoire HTBI primers, and CDR3 regions underwent Arm-PCR. TCRdb called the multiplex PCR reads again in MiXCR, with one record for every CDR3 protein. Of hundreds of thousands of distinct CDR3 sequences in the sample, about 20% were seen once. Time point given: newly diagnosed GD, antithyroid drugs for less than 3 months. RNA from PBMCs was the source of the TCR library. This sample comprised peripheral blood mononuclear cells (PBMCs), obtained at new diagnosis, from a patient treated with antithyroid drugs. Every receptor here comes from a female donor with Graves disease.

The rearrangement joins TRBV28 to TRBJ2-5; 8 bases map to TRBD2. Losses at the gene ends were 5 bases for V and 11 bases for J; bases not matched to a gene: 13. The germline V gene has CDR1 MDHEN and CDR2 SYDVKM. CDR3 length: 14 residues. The CDR3 sequence is CASSVSGGWWEQYF. The CDR3 nucleotides read TGTGCCAGCAGTGTGAGCGGGGGTTGGTGGGAGCAGTACTTC.

This clonotype was found a few times. It may be a read error: a sequence one base away is much more abundant. The chain recombines TRBV7-2 with TRBJ2-1; D unresolved. The V gene's germline CDR1 is SGHTA and CDR2 FQGNSA. This CDR3 has 15 amino acids. With 4 bases removed from V and 10 bases from J, the gap between germline ends came to 20 bases. The CDR3 reads CASSSGRWTDHEQFF. The CDR3 coding sequence is TGTGCCAGCAGCTCTGGTCGGTGGACCGACCACGAGCAGTTCTTC.